Sequencing of this T cell receptor beta chain was carried out in a study of T-cell memory formation after mild COVID-19. At the level of the study: For the most part, TCR clusters were specific to one donor. Points from the study as a whole: Day 15 to 85 contracting clones showed balanced CD4/CD8; day 15 to 37 expanders favored CD4+. Whether second-wave clones peaking at day 37 were SARS-CoV-2 specific went unconfirmed.

In regard to this clonotype: The target antigen is unknown.

With V trimmed by 5 bases and J by 7 bases, 7 bases remained unmatched. CDR3 length equals 14 residues. Germline V gene sequence: CDR1 LNHNV, CDR2 YYDKDF (reference sequence). TCRdb reprocessed the 5' RACE reads with MiXCR, giving one entry per CDR3 protein. The sample has a few hundred thousand distinct CDR3 sequences, approximately 15% seen once. The source material was PBMCs or a T cell subset sorted from them (not recorded which). This TCR was sampled from a man in his late teens or twenties who had mild COVID-19 (a few samples of this study predate the infection). Cell type and time point are not known. The V and J genes are TRBV15 and TRBJ1-3, with 8 positions matching TRBD1. The CDR3 is CATSPDRGRNTIYF. The CDR3 DNA reads as TGTGCCACCAGCCCAGACAGGGGACGGAACACCATATATTTT.